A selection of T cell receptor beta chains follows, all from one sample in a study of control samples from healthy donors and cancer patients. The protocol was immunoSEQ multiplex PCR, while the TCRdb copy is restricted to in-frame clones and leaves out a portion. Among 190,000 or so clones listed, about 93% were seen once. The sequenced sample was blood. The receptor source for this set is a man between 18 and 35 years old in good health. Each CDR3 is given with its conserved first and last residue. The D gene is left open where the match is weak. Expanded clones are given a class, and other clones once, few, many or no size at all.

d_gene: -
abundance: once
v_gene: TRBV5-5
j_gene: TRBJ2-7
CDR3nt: TGTGCCAGCAGCTTGTATACAGGGAAAAACGAGCAGTACTTC
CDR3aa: CASSLYTGKNEQYF

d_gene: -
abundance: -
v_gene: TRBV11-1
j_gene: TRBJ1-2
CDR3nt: TGTGCCAGCAGCTCACACTTCCAGGGCTCAGGCTACACCTTC
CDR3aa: CASSSHFQGSGYTF

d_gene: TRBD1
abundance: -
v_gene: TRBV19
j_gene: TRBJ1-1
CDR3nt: TGTGCCAGTATCGACAGGGGGCCGAACACTGAAGCTTTCTTT
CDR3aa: CASIDRGPNTEAFF

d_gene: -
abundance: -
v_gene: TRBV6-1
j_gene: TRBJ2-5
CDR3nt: TGTGCCAGCAGTGAATATAGTTACCAAGAGACCCAGTACTTC
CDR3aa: CASSEYSYQETQYF

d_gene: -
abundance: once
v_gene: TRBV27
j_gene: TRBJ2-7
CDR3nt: TGTGCCAGCAATCGTTGGGGGGCCGACGAGCAGTACTTC
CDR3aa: CASNRWGADEQYF

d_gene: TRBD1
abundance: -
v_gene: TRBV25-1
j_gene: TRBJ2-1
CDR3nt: TGTGCCAGCAGTGAATGGGTCGGGACAGGGAATTATGAGCAGTTCTTC
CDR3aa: CASSEWVGTGNYEQFF

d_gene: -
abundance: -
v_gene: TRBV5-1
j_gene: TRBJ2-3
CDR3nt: TGCGCCAGCAGCTTGGGGGCAGGGAGCACAGATACGCAGTATTTT
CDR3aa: CASSLGAGSTDTQYF

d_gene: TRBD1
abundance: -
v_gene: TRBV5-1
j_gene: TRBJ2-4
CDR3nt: TGCGCCAGCAGCGATGGACAGGGGGAAAACATTCAGTACTTC
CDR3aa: CASSDGQGENIQYF

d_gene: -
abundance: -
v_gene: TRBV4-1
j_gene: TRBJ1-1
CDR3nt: TGCGCCAGCAGCCGTTCTGCGGTCCGGGGGCCGATTACTGAAGCTTTCTTT
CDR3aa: CASSRSAVRGPITEAFF

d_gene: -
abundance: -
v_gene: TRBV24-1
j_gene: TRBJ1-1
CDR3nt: TGTGCCACCAGTGGGGCCTTGTCCTCCGCGGGAGCTTTCTTT
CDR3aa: CATSGALSSAGAFF

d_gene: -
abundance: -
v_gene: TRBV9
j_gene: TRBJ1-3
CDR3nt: TGTGCCAGCAGCGTAGGGACAGCCGGAAACACCATATATTTT
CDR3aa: CASSVGTAGNTIYF

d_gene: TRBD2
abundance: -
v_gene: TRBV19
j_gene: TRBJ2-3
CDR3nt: TGTGCCAGTAGTATACCCAAACTAGCGGGGGAGATCACAGATACGCAGTATTTT
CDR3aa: CASSIPKLAGEITDTQYF

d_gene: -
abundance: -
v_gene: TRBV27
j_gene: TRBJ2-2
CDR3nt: TGTGCCAGCAGTTTAACTCGACCTCTGAACACCGGGGAGCTGTTTTTT
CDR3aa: CASSLTRPLNTGELFF

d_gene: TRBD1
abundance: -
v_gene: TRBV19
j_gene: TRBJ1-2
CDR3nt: TGTGCCACCCGGCTGGACAGGAACTATGGCTACACCTTC
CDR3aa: CATRLDRNYGYTF

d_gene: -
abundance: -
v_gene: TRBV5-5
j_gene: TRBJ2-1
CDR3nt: TGTGCCAGCAGCCCTGCGACCAGCTCCTACAATGAGCAGTTCTTC
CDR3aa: CASSPATSSYNEQFF

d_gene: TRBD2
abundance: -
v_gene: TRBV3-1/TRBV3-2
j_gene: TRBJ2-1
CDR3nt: TGTGCCAGCAGCCAAGAGCGTGTCAGGACTAGCGGGGTTTTCTCCTACAATGAGCAGTTCTTC
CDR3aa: CASSQERVRTSGVFSYNEQFF

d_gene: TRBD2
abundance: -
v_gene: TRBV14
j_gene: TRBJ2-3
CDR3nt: TGTGCCAGCAGCCAAGGGCTTCAGGGACTAGCGGGGCCCTGGGGCACAGATACGCAGTATTTT
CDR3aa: CASSQGLQGLAGPWGTDTQYF

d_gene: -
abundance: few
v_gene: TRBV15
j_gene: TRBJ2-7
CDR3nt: TGTGCCACCAGCAGAGATCCCGTAGGGATAGAGCAGTACTTC
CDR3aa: CATSRDPVGIEQYF

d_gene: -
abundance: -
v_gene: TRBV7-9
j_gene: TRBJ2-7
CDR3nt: TGTGCCAGCAGCTTAGGGGGTCCACTCCACGAGCAGTACTTC
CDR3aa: CASSLGGPLHEQYF

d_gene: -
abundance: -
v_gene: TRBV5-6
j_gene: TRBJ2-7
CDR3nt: TGTGCCAGCAGCTTACAGGCAGCCTACGAGCAGTACTTC
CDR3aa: CASSLQAAYEQYF

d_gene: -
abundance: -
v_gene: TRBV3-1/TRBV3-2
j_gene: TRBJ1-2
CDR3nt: TGTGCCAGCAGCCAAGAACGGAGGGGCTATGGCTACACCTTC
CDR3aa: CASSQERRGYGYTF

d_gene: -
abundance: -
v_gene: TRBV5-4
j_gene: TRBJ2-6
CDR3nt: TGTGCCAGCAGACGAACGGGGTCTGGGGCCAACGTCCTGACTTTC
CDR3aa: CASRRTGSGANVLTF